The following is a T cell receptor beta chain sequence with its context. Other DNA sequences in this specimen translate into the identical CDR3. This entry belongs to a study of shared clonotypes between healthy human individuals. The CDR3 runs to 15 residues. The germline gives CDR1 SGHRS, CDR2 YFSETQ. V dropped 0 bases and J dropped 0 bases, with 10 bases sitting between them. Each cell subset's genomic DNA was divided evenly among several immunoSEQ plates. In the source study's methods: Quality scores were absent from the junction-only immunoSEQ sequences, so filtering differed. Produced via immunoSEQ multiplex PCR; TCRdb's table is partial and in-frame only. V, J and clone size are those of that table, while D and trimming were read from the DNA. The top ten hold around 0.15% of the sample, which has about 2.4 million clones, over 85% seen once.

This receptor was obtained from a man younger than 35 in good health. The source material was naive CD4+ T cells sorted from blood. Subset: CD45RA+ positively selected. V usage is TRBV5-1 and J usage is TRBJ2-7; TRBD2 is a possible D gene (6 bases). CDR3 in DNA: TGCGCCAGCAGCTTGGAGGCGGGACTCTCCTACGAGCAGTACTTC. This translates into CASSLEAGLSYEQYF.